These T cell receptor beta chains were read from a single sample in a study of blood T cell repertoires in COVID-19. Repertoires were generated with immunoSEQ multiplex PCR, while TCRdb's copy carries only in-frame clones and drops some. The sample has 90,000 to 120,000 clones, 88% seen once; the top ten hold 5.5% to 6.5%. Sample: peripheral blood. These receptors originate from a woman in her sixties or seventies with acute or convalescent COVID-19. Each CDR3 is given with its conserved first and last residue. The order of the fields is V gene, clone size, CDR3 length, J gene, D gene, CDR3 protein, CDR3 DNA. D genes are given only for firm matches. The size field is filled for only some rows; it gives once, few, many or a size class.

TRBV7-8	-	17	TRBJ2-6	-	CASSWESRGFGANVLTF	TGTGCCAGCAGCTGGGAGTCACGGGGTTTTGGGGCCAACGTCCTGACTTTC
TRBV28	-	12	TRBJ2-1	TRBD1	CASSLGTGVRFF	TGTGCCAGCAGTCTCGGGACAGGTGTTCGGTTCTTC
TRBV23-1	-	16	TRBJ2-5	TRBD1	CASSQLVTGWEETQYF	TGCGCCAGCAGTCAGCTTGTGACAGGGTGGGAAGAGACCCAGTACTTC
TRBV5-8	-	13	TRBJ2-5	-	CASSRPTRETQYF	TGTGCCAGCAGTCGTCCTACGAGAGAGACCCAGTACTTC
TRBV15	-	15	TRBJ1-1	TRBD1	CATSRRDRVSTEAFF	TGTGCCACCAGCAGACGGGACAGGGTTTCCACTGAAGCTTTCTTT
TRBV28	-	14	TRBJ1-5	-	CAIRDTHSNQPQHF	TGTGCCATAAGGGACACCCATAGCAATCAGCCCCAGCATTTT
TRBV30	once	15	TRBJ2-3	TRBD2	CALTSGRVRTDTQYF	TGTGCCTTGACTAGCGGGAGGGTCCGCACAGATACGCAGTATTTT
TRBV19	-	13	TRBJ2-7	-	CASSPRGTYEQYF	TGTGCCAGTAGTCCCAGGGGAACCTACGAGCAGTACTTC
TRBV4-1	-	14	TRBJ2-1	TRBD2	CASSPRGAYNEQFF	TGCGCCAGCAGCCCCCGGGGGGCCTACAATGAGCAGTTCTTC
TRBV30	-	16	TRBJ2-2	TRBD2	CAWSVAGGSWTGELFF	TGTGCCTGGAGTGTCGCGGGGGGGAGCTGGACCGGGGAGCTGTTTTTT
TRBV6-1	-	14	TRBJ2-4	TRBD2	CASSEDGRGNIQYF	TGTGCCAGCAGTGAAGACGGGAGGGGAAACATTCAGTACTTC
TRBV6-5	once	12	TRBJ1-5	-	CASSSGFGAQHF	TGTGCCAGCAGCTCAGGGTTCGGAGCCCAGCATTTT
TRBV19	-	12	TRBJ2-1	TRBD1	CASSNGQVEVLF	TGTGCCAGTAGTAACGGACAGGTAGAGGTTCTCTTC
TRBV10-2	few	16	TRBJ2-3	TRBD2	CASKGRTSGSTDTQYF	TGCGCCAGCAAGGGTCGGACTAGCGGGAGCACAGATACGCAGTATTTT
TRBV27	-	15	TRBJ1-6	-	CASSFGRTHNSPLHF	TGTGCCAGCAGTTTTGGCAGAACCCATAATTCACCCCTCCACTTT
TRBV7-9	-	16	TRBJ2-2	-	CASSLVQGRGTGELFF	TGTGCCAGCAGCTTAGTACAGGGAAGAGGCACCGGGGAGCTGTTTTTT